Listed below are T cell receptor beta chains from one sample, sequenced in a study of human T cells and chemical hapten exposure. TCRdb reprocessed the reads with MiXCR, giving one entry per CDR3 protein. The sample includes 120,000 or so distinct CDR3 sequences, less than 10% of them seen just once. The sample comprised whole blood. The source is a human donor in good health. Some clones in this sample may be carry-over from other donors' samples. Each CDR3 is given with its conserved first and last residue. The D gene is left open where the match is weak. Size tells how often a clone was seen (once, few, many) or the class of an expanded clone, and some rows leave it out.

abundance: -
d_gene: -
v_gene: TRBV7-9
j_gene: TRBJ2-4
CDR3aa: CASSFSSLAKNIQYF
CDR3nt: TGTGCCAGCAGCTTCTCATCATTAGCCAAAAACATTCAGTACTTC

abundance: few
d_gene: -
v_gene: TRBV25-1
j_gene: TRBJ2-7
CDR3aa: CASSDPQGWYEQYF
CDR3nt: TGTGCCAGCAGTGACCCACAGGGATGGTACGAGCAGTACTTC

abundance: many
d_gene: -
v_gene: TRBV21-1
j_gene: TRBJ2-2
CDR3aa: CASSLRNPGGNTGELFF
CDR3nt: TGTGCCAGCAGCCTCCGAAACCCCGGGGGGAACACCGGGGAGCTGTTTTTT

abundance: many
d_gene: -
v_gene: TRBV5-1
j_gene: TRBJ2-2
CDR3aa: CASSLAGGTGELFF
CDR3nt: TGCGCCAGCAGCTTGGCCGGGGGAACCGGGGAGCTGTTTTTT

abundance: many
d_gene: TRBD1
v_gene: TRBV12-3/TRBV12-4
j_gene: TRBJ1-2
CDR3aa: CASSIAGQENGYTF
CDR3nt: TGTGCCAGCAGTATTGCGGGACAGGAGAACGGCTACACCTTC

abundance: few
d_gene: TRBD2
v_gene: TRBV6-5
j_gene: TRBJ2-7
CDR3aa: CASSYGGRVYEQYF
CDR3nt: TGTGCCAGCAGTTACGGCGGGAGAGTCTACGAGCAGTACTTC

abundance: few
d_gene: -
v_gene: TRBV20-1
j_gene: TRBJ2-5
CDR3aa: CSARTGSSVETQYF
CDR3nt: TGCAGTGCTAGAACAGGCTCCTCCGTTGAGACCCAGTACTTC

abundance: -
d_gene: TRBD1
v_gene: TRBV20-1
j_gene: TRBJ2-1
CDR3aa: CSAWGTGVVNEQFF
CDR3nt: TGCAGTGCATGGGGGACAGGGGTGGTTAATGAGCAGTTCTTC

abundance: many
d_gene: -
v_gene: TRBV29-1
j_gene: TRBJ2-1
CDR3aa: CSVSNRVNLGNEQFF
CDR3nt: TGCAGCGTCTCGAACAGGGTAAATCTCGGCAATGAGCAGTTCTTC

abundance: many
d_gene: -
v_gene: TRBV15
j_gene: TRBJ2-1
CDR3aa: CATSEDSSSDNEQFF
CDR3nt: TGTGCCACCAGTGAGGACAGCAGCTCCGACAATGAGCAGTTCTTC

abundance: few
d_gene: TRBD2
v_gene: TRBV20-1
j_gene: TRBJ2-1
CDR3aa: CSAPESSGITEQFF
CDR3nt: TGCAGTGCCCCCGAGTCTAGCGGGATCACTGAGCAGTTCTTC